This TCR beta chain was documented in a study of beta chain features in type 1 diabetes. Of the isolated RNA, all was reverse transcribed, and so the sequenced material was expressed TCRB transcripts. An average roughly 3.6 million reads came from naive, central memory and regulatory T cell samples. TCRdb's table, derived via immunoSEQ multiplex PCR, lists solely in-frame clones and lacks some. The profile shows 640,000 or so clones, 13% of them singletons. This CDR3 spans 13 amino acids. J gave up 6 bases and V 4 bases, and 5 bases lay outside the gene matches. Germline assignment: CDR1 MDHEN and CDR2 SYDVKM. Only a few counts were recorded for this clone. The target antigen is unknown. General study findings and limits: Shorter templates may be favored by PCR, equally so in patients and controls. Cells with high TCR expression could be over-represented by cDNA sequencing. The question left open here concerned HLA type influencing TCRB rearrangement. TCRB CDR3 length was moderately but significantly reduced in all four CD4+ subsets of Type 1 diabetes patients.

The chain links TRBV28 to TRBJ1-2; 7 nucleotides line up with TRBD1. This receptor was obtained from a man aged 18 to 30 with type 1 diabetes. Sample: naive CD4+ T cells from blood. The CDR3 DNA is TGTGCCAGCAGTTCGACAGGGACGGATGGCTACACCTTC. Amino acids: CASSSTGTDGYTF.